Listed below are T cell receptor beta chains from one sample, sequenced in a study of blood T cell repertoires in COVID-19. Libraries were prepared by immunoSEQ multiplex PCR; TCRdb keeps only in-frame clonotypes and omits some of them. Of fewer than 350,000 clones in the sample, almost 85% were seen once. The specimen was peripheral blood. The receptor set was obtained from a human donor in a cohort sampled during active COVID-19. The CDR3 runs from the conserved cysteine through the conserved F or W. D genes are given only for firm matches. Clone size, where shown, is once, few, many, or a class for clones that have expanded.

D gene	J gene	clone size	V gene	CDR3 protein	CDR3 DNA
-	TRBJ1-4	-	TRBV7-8	CASSPASGYNEKLFF	TGTGCCAGCAGCCCCGCGTCGGGATATAATGAAAAACTGTTTTTT
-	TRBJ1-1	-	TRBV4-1	CASSQLLQGNTEAFF	TGCGCCAGCAGCCAGCTATTACAGGGGAACACTGAAGCTTTCTTT
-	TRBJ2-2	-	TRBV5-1	CASSLVRTGELFF	TGCGCCAGCAGCTTGGTTCGAACTGGGGAGCTGTTTTTT
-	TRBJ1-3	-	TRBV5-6	CASSPGDGTTIYF	TGTGCCAGCAGCCCGGGAGACGGAACCACCATATATTTT
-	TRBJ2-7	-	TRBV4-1	CASSQDGQWGYEQYF	TGCGCCAGCAGCCAAGATGGACAGTGGGGATACGAGCAGTACTTC
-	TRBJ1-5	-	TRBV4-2	CASSQAKSVPVQHF	TGTGCCAGCAGCCAAGCGAAATCAGTCCCCGTCCAGCATTTT
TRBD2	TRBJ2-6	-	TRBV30	CAWLAGGRGANVLTF	TGTGCCTGGTTAGCGGGGGGGCGAGGGGCCAACGTCCTGACTTTC
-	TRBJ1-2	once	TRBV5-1	CASSLVSGRGYGYTF	TGCGCCAGCAGCTTGGTGTCAGGGCGCGGCTATGGCTACACCTTC
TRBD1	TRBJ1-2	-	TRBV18	CASSLTGTGIGYTF	TGTGCCAGCTCACTGACCGGGACAGGGATTGGCTACACCTTC
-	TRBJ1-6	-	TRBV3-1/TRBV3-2	CASSHTGHGSPLHF	TGTGCCAGCAGCCACACAGGGCACGGTTCACCCCTCCACTTT
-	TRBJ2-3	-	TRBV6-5	CASSRTAPSTDTQYF	TGTGCCAGCAGCCGGACAGCCCCTAGCACAGATACGCAGTATTTT
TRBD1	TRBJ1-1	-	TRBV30	CALRVPGQGKAEAFF	TGTGCCTTGAGGGTACCGGGACAGGGAAAAGCTGAAGCTTTCTTT
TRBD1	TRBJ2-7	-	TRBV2	CASSGDRLSEQYF	TGTGCCAGCAGTGGGGACAGGTTAAGCGAGCAGTACTTC
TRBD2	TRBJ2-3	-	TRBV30	CAWSVLAGGSDTQYF	TGTGCCTGGAGTGTACTAGCGGGGGGCTCAGATACGCAGTATTTT
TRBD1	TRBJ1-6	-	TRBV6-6	CASSERRGQARHSYNSPLHF	TGTGCCAGCAGCGAGCGTCGGGGACAGGCTCGTCACTCCTATAATTCACCCCTCCACTTT
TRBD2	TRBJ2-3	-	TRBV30	CAWSSGLAGVGYF	TGTGCCTGGAGCTCGGGACTAGCGGGGGTCGGGTATTTT
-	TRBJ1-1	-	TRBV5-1	CASSLSITAGANTEAFF	TGCGCCAGCAGCTTGAGTATTACGGCAGGGGCGAACACTGAAGCTTTCTTT
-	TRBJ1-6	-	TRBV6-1	CASSEAGSSYNSPLHF	TGTGCCAGCAGTGAAGCTGGTAGCTCCTATAATTCACCCCTCCACTTT
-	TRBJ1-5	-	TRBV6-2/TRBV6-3	CASSSTLVTQHF	TGTGCCAGCAGTTCCACACTAGTAACCCAGCATTTT
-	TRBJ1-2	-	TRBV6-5	CASSPLRDYGYTF	TGTGCCAGCAGTCCACTCCGCGACTATGGCTACACCTTC
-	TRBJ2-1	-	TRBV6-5	CASSYSQGSMDEQFF	TGTGCCAGCAGTTACTCCCAGGGGTCGATGGATGAGCAGTTCTTC
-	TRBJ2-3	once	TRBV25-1	CASSGRGYTDTQYF	TGTGCCAGCTCAGGGAGGGGGTACACAGATACGCAGTATTTT
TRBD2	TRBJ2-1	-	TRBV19	CASSVPGLFLYNEQFF	TGTGCCAGTAGTGTGCCGGGACTATTTCTTTACAATGAGCAGTTCTTC
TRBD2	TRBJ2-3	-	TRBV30	CASSTSASTDTQYF	TGTGCCTCTTCGACTAGCGCATCTACAGATACGCAGTATTTT
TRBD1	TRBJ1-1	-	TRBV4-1	CASSEGTGTGTLYTEAFF	TGCGCCAGCAGCGAAGGGACCGGGACAGGGACGTTGTACACTGAAGCTTTCTTT
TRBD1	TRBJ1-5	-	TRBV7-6	CASSESKDRDNSNQPQHF	TGTGCCAGCAGCGAGAGTAAGGACAGGGATAATAGCAATCAGCCCCAGCATTTT
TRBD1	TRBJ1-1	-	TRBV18	CASSSTGTGALNTEAFF	TGTGCCAGCTCATCCACCGGGACAGGGGCTTTGAACACTGAAGCTTTCTTT
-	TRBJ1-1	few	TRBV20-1	CSAKQNTEAFF	TGCAGTGCGAAACAGAACACTGAAGCTTTCTTT
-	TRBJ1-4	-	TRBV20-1	CSARVLEKLFF	TGCAGTGCTAGAGTCCTTGAAAAACTGTTTTTT
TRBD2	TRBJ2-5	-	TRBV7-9	CASSSPREGSQETQYF	TGTGCCAGCAGTTCCCCTAGGGAGGGATCTCAAGAGACCCAGTACTTC
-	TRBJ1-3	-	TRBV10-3	CAISESTAQWDTIYF	TGTGCCATCAGTGAGTCGACAGCCCAGTGGGACACCATATATTTT
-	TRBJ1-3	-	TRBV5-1	CASSVIGGNTIYF	TGCGCCAGCAGCGTTATCGGTGGAAACACCATATATTTT
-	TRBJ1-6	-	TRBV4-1	CASSQEEGSSYNSPLHF	TGCGCCAGCAGCCAAGAAGAAGGGAGCTCCTATAATTCACCCCTCCACTTT
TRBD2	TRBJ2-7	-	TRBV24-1	CATSDGTASGVDELYF	TGTGCCACCAGTGACGGTACAGCAAGCGGGGTCGACGAGCTGTACTTC
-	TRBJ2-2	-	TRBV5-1	CASSSYTPTNTGELFF	TGCGCCAGCAGCTCGTACACGCCCACGAACACCGGGGAGCTGTTTTTT
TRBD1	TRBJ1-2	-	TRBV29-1	CSVAYRGGSYGYTF	TGCAGCGTTGCGTACAGGGGCGGCTCCTATGGCTACACCTTC
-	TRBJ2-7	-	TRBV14	CASSQEWLDTLLYEQYF	TGTGCCAGCAGCCAAGAATGGTTGGACACTTTACTGTACGAGCAGTACTTC
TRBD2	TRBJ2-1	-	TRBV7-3	CASSPVGLAGSSYNEQFF	TGTGCCAGCAGCCCCGTGGGGCTAGCGGGGAGCTCCTACAATGAGCAGTTCTTC
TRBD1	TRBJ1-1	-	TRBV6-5	CASTGQGQAFF	TGTGCCAGCACCGGACAGGGACAAGCTTTCTTT
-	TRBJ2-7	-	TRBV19	CASADRSYEQYF	TGTGCCAGCGCTGACAGGTCCTACGAGCAGTACTTC
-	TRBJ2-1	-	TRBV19	CASCWGGDWCEQFF	TGTGCCAGTTGTTGGGGCGGGGATTGGTGTGAGCAGTTCTTC
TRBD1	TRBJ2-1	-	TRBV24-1	CATSDPTGLWGDEQFF	TGTGCCACCAGTGACCCGACAGGGCTCTGGGGCGACGAGCAGTTCTTC
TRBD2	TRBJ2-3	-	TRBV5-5	CASSLVVAGGPQDTQYF	TGTGCCAGCAGCTTGGTAGTAGCGGGGGGCCCCCAGGATACGCAGTATTTT
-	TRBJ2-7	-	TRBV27	CASSPTPNRNYEQYF	TGTGCCAGCAGCCCCACCCCGAACAGAAACTACGAGCAGTACTTC
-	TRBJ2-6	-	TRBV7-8	CASSLSLTLSSGANVLTF	TGTGCCAGCAGCTTATCCCTCACTCTCTCCTCTGGGGCCAACGTCCTGACTTTC
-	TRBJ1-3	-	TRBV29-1	CSVAVNMGNTIYF	TGCAGCGTCGCGGTCAATATGGGAAACACCATATATTTT
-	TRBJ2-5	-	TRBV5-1	CASSLNFRGETQYF	TGCGCCAGCAGCTTAAATTTTCGGGGAGAGACCCAGTACTTC
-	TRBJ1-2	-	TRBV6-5	CASSFPQGRYGYTF	TGTGCCAGCAGTTTTCCTCAGGGTCGCTATGGCTACACCTTC
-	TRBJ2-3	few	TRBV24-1	CATSPLGADTQYF	TGTGCCACCAGCCCCCTAGGAGCAGATACGCAGTATTTT
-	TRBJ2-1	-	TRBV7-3	CASSFLSSGEQFF	TGTGCCAGCAGCTTTTTGTCGTCGGGTGAGCAGTTCTTC
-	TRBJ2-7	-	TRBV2	CASSAGRPYEQYF	TGTGCCAGCAGTGCGGGGAGGCCCTACGAGCAGTACTTC
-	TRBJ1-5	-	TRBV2	CASSGPNQPQHF	TGTGCCAGCAGTGGGCCAAATCAGCCCCAGCATTTT
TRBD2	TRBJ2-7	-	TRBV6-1	CASSELRLAGEQYF	TGTGCCAGCAGTGAATTGAGACTAGCGGGAGAGCAGTACTTC
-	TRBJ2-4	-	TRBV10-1	CASSESGPAKNIQYF	TGCGCCAGCAGTGAGTCTGGGCCCGCCAAAAACATTCAGTACTTC
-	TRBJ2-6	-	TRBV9	CASSRPGLTSGANVLTF	TGTGCCAGCAGCAGACCGGGACTCACCTCTGGGGCCAACGTCCTGACTTTC
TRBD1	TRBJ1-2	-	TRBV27	CASSPIQGADGYTF	TGTGCCAGCAGTCCGATACAGGGGGCGGATGGCTACACCTTC
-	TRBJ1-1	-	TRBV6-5	CASRARLGEAFF	TGTGCCAGCAGGGCCAGACTTGGCGAAGCTTTCTTT
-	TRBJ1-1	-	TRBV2	CASITPNTEAFF	TGTGCCAGCATCACACCCAACACTGAAGCTTTCTTT